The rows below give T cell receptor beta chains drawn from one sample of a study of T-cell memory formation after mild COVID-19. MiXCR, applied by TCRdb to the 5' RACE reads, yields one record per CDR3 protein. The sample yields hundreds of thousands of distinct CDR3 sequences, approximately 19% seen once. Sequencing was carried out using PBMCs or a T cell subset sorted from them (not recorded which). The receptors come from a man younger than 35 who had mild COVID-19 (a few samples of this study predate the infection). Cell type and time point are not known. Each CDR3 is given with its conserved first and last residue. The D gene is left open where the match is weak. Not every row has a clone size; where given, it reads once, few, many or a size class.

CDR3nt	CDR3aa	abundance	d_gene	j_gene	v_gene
TGTGCCAGCAGTACCCCGACTAGCGGGGGAGATACGCAGTATTTT	CASSTPTSGGDTQYF	-	TRBD2	TRBJ2-3	TRBV6-5
TGTGCCAGCAGTGAACTAGACAGGACGAACACCGGGGAGCTGTTTTTT	CASSELDRTNTGELFF	few	-	TRBJ2-2	TRBV25-1
TGTGCCAGCAGTTCCAGTGGGCATGCAACTAATGAAAAACTGTTTTTT	CASSSSGHATNEKLFF	-	-	TRBJ1-4	TRBV6-1
TGTGCCAGCAGATCCGAACAAGGACAAGAGACCCAGTACTTC	CASRSEQGQETQYF	-	-	TRBJ2-5	TRBV7-9
TGTGCCAGCAGCATAATTATGGCCCCCACTGAAGCTTTCTTT	CASSIIMAPTEAFF	-	-	TRBJ1-1	TRBV7-2
TGTGCCAGCATCACTTTGCGGGGGGCTGAAGCTTTCTTT	CASITLRGAEAFF	-	-	TRBJ1-1	TRBV7-9
TGTGCCAGCAGCGTAGGAGACCCGGGCGATACGCAGTATTTT	CASSVGDPGDTQYF	-	-	TRBJ2-3	TRBV9
TGTGCCAGCAGTTACTCGAGTACAGCAAGTGGCTACACCTTC	CASSYSSTASGYTF	few	-	TRBJ1-2	TRBV6-5
TGCTCCTGGTGGCGGGGCGGGGATACGCAGTATTTT	CSWWRGGDTQYF	-	-	TRBJ2-3	TRBV20-1
TGTGCCAGCTCACCCGCGGGGCAGCCCCAGCATTTT	CASSPAGQPQHF	-	-	TRBJ1-5	TRBV18
TGTGCCAGCACTTCGTGGGCAGCCCTCACAGATACGCAGTATTTT	CASTSWAALTDTQYF	few	-	TRBJ2-3	TRBV7-2
TGTGCCAGCAGCTTCCTCTTCCCAGGGGTTAACGGGGAGCTGTTTTTT	CASSFLFPGVNGELFF	few	-	TRBJ2-2	TRBV7-2
TGTGCCAGCTCAGGGACTGAGGGTCTTGGGGAGCAGTACTTC	CASSGTEGLGEQYF	-	-	TRBJ2-7	TRBV18
TGTGCCAGCAGCTTAGTCCAGGAAGGTTGGGGTGAGCAGTTCTTC	CASSLVQEGWGEQFF	-	-	TRBJ2-1	TRBV7-8
TGCAGTGCTGGGCAGTCAGGTGGGGGCGCCCAGCATTTT	CSAGQSGGGAQHF	-	-	TRBJ1-5	TRBV20-1
TGCGCCAGCAGCCAAGGGAGATTGGCAGACACTGAAGCTTTCTTT	CASSQGRLADTEAFF	-	-	TRBJ1-1	TRBV4-1
TGTGCCAGCAGCTTAGGACAGCGCGGGGGCACTGAAGCTTTCTTT	CASSLGQRGGTEAFF	few	-	TRBJ1-1	TRBV7-9
TGTGCCACCAGCAGAGAAGGACAGGGGGCGGACAATGAGCAGTTCTTC	CATSREGQGADNEQFF	-	TRBD1	TRBJ2-1	TRBV15
TGCAGTGCTAGAGTCGCGACTAGCGGCGGAGATACGCAGTATTTT	CSARVATSGGDTQYF	few	TRBD2	TRBJ2-3	TRBV20-1
TGTGCCAGCAGCTCCATGACTAGCGGAAAAGGAGATACGCAGTATTTT	CASSSMTSGKGDTQYF	few	TRBD2	TRBJ2-3	TRBV9